Each of the 21 T cell receptor beta chains below was sequenced from the same sample in a study of T cell responses to AZD1222 COVID-19 vaccine. Sequencing was performed with immunoSEQ multiplex PCR; in TCRdb, only in-frame clones are kept and a portion is missing. The sample carries 95,000 to 150,000 clones, roughly 88% recorded once. Sample: peripheral blood, taken on day 0 of AZD1222 vaccination. All receptors derive from an adult in good health.

The genes are TRBV29-1 and TRBJ2-1; 10 bases map to TRBD2. This CDR3 contains 14 residues. The V segment lost 6 bases and the J segment 9 bases; nucleotides outside the gene matches: 11. Germline V gene lookup returns CDR1 SQVTM and CDR2 ANQGSEA. The CDR3 coding sequence is TGCAGCGTCAGTAGCGGGGGGCTATTTGGTGAGCAGTTCTTC. It translates to CSVSSGGLFGEQFF.

This chain connects TRBV18 to TRBJ2-7, with 7 bases that match TRBD1. This CDR3 spans 14 amino acids. CDR1 is KGHSH, CDR2 LQKENI, per germline. With 3 bases clipped from V and 2 bases from J, the junction kept 4 bases outside the gene matches. This chain's CDR3 is CASSPRQGAYEQYF. The CDR3 DNA follows: TGTGCCAGCTCACCGAGGCAGGGGGCCTACGAGCAGTACTTC.

This clone was recorded a few times. The chain joins TRBV5-1 to TRBJ1-6; D might be TRBD1 (5 bases). The CDR3 is made up of 16 amino acids. Germline CDR1 SGHRS, CDR2 YFSETQ. Trimming removed 2 bases from V and 6 bases from J, with 15 bases in between. CDR3 residues: CASSFLGDSPNSPLHF. CDR3 nucleotides: TGCGCCAGCAGCTTTTTAGGGGATTCGCCTAATTCACCCCTCCACTTT.

The chain recombines TRBV4-1 with TRBJ2-7, with D unclear. Germline values: CDR1 MGHRA, CDR2 YSYEKL. The CDR3 has 15 residues. V was shortened by 1 base and J by 2 bases, with 12 bases between the two germline ends. This CDR3 is CASSQGWQEAYEQYF. The CDR3, as DNA: TGCGCCAGCAGCCAAGGCTGGCAGGAAGCCTACGAGCAGTACTTC.

The V call is TRBV2, the J call TRBJ1-1; no clear D gene. The CDR3 contains 13 residues. Looked up from germline, CDR1 is SNHLY and CDR2 is FYNNEI. Trimming left V 6 bases short and J 1 base short, with 9 bases between. CDR3 amino acids: CASRTEKNTEAFF. The DNA for the CDR3 is TGTGCCAGCAGAACCGAGAAGAACACTGAAGCTTTCTTT. Drawing the rest from reference TRBV2 and TRBJ1-1, the complete variable domain is EPEVTQTPSHQVTQMGQEVILRCVPISNHLYFYWYRQILGQKVEFLVSFYNNEISEKSEIFDDQFSVERPDGSNFTLKIRSTKLEDSAMYFCASRTEKNTEAFFGQGTRLTVV.

The rearrangement joins TRBV7-8 to TRBJ2-5; 14 bases align to TRBD2. This CDR3 has 16 residues. Per the germline V gene, CDR1 is SGHVS and CDR2 is FQNEAQ. The ends lost 2 bases at V and 5 bases at J; junction bases unmatched: 4. The CDR3 DNA reads TGTGCCAGCAGCTTAAGACTAGCGGGAGGGCTGGAGACCCAGTACTTC. This gives the protein CASSLRLAGGLETQYF. Looking up the rest from reference TRBV7-8 and TRBJ2-5 gives the full variable domain: GAGVSQSPRYKVAKRGQDVALRCDPISGHVSLFWYQQALGQGPEFLTYFQNEAQLDKSGLPSDRFFAERPEGSVSTLKIQRTQQEDSAVYLCASSLRLAGGLETQYFGPGTRLLVL.

The chain employs TRBV25-1 and TRBJ2-7; D is unresolved. The V gene's germline CDR1 is MGHDK and CDR2 SYGVNS. Trimming cost V 5 bases and J 4 bases, with 12 bases left between them. This CDR3 contains 13 residues. The CDR3 protein is CASSPTKGYEQYF. CDR3 coding DNA: TGTGCCAGCAGTCCCACAAAAGGGTACGAGCAGTACTTC.

This clone has more than one count but fewer than ten. V and J are TRBV6-2 or TRBV6-3 and TRBJ2-7; TRBD1 matches at 8 bases. The trim removed 5 bases at V and 6 bases at J, leaving 3 bases unmatched. The CDR3 runs to 12 residues. Germline CDR1 MNHEY, CDR2 SVGEGT. In DNA, the CDR3 is TGTGCCAGCAGTCCCAGGGGGCTCGAGCAGTACTTC. Translation: CASSPRGLEQYF.

This sequence joins TRBV9 and TRBJ2-1; D gene uncertain. Trimming stripped 2 bases from V and 10 bases from J, with 10 bases between. This CDR3 region has 12 residues. CDR1 and CDR2 (germline): SGDLS, YYNGEE. The chain's CDR3 is CASSVNGWEQFF. In DNA, the CDR3 is TGTGCCAGCAGCGTTAACGGATGGGAGCAGTTCTTC.

The V call is TRBV6-5, the J call TRBJ2-7, with D hard to call. This CDR3 comprises 14 residues. Germline CDR1 is MNHEY and CDR2 is SVGAGI. V lost 2 bases to trimming and J lost 2 bases, with 10 bases between them. The chain's CDR3 is CASSYRATPYEQYF. The CDR3 nucleotides are TGTGCCAGCAGTTACCGAGCCACTCCCTACGAGCAGTACTTC.

The V call is TRBV7-9, the J call TRBJ1-6; 7 positions match TRBD1. The CDR3 spans 14 residues. V was pared by 5 bases and J by 9 bases, with 7 bases of the junction left unmatched. Germline V lookup: CDR1 SEHNR, CDR2 FQNEAQ (reference sequence). As DNA, the CDR3 is TGTGCCAGCAGCGAACAGGGGATCGGTTCACCCCTCCACTTT. Its protein product is CASSEQGIGSPLHF.

The CDR3 region has the DNA TGTGCCAGCAGCCTCGCAGGGACAGCCTACACAGATACGCAGTATTTT. Its protein is CASSLAGTAYTDTQYF. The V gene is TRBV3-1 (or the pseudogene TRBV3-2), the J gene TRBJ2-3; 7 bases fit TRBD1. Germline CDR1 reads LGHDT; CDR2 reads YNNKEL (reference sequence). The CDR3 is made up of 16 amino acids. V trimming: 4 bases; J trimming: 2 bases; junction bases outside the gene matches: 9.

V usage is TRBV5-1 and J usage is TRBJ1-2, with 8 bases matching TRBD1. The CDR3 contains 15 residues. The germline gives CDR1 SGHRS, CDR2 YFSETQ. V gave up 0 bases and J gave up 5 bases; unmatched junction bases: 6. The CDR3 sequence: CASSLAPGGDYGYTF. CDR3 sequence (DNA): TGCGCCAGCAGCTTGGCCCCAGGGGGCGATTATGGCTACACCTTC.

The chain combines TRBV19 with TRBJ1-5, with 7 bases aligning to TRBD1. CDR1 is LNHDA, CDR2 SQIVND, per germline (reference sequence). Trimming removed 7 bases from V and 5 bases from J; junction bases left unmatched: 8. This CDR3 has 14 residues. For the CDR3, the DNA is TGTGCCAGTAAAGAGGACAGGACAGATCAGCCCCAGCATTTT. Amino acids: CASKEDRTDQPQHF.

The rearrangement links TRBV18 to TRBJ2-2; possibly TRBD1 for D (6 bases). Deletions cut 4 bases from V and 5 bases from J, with 17 bases between. CDR1 and CDR2 (germline): KGHSH, LQKENI. The CDR3 is made up of 16 amino acids. The CDR3 loop is CASSRRQAPVTGELFF. In DNA, the CDR3 is TGTGCCAGCTCACGGCGACAGGCCCCGGTGACCGGGGAGCTGTTTTTT.

The chain recombines TRBV2 with TRBJ1-4; tentatively, D is TRBD1 (6 bases). Germline CDR1 reads SNHLY; CDR2 reads FYNNEI. Trimming removed 6 bases from V and 8 bases from J, with 13 bases in between. The CDR3 is made up of 13 amino acids. The CDR3 nucleotides are TGTGCCAGCAGAGGGGGATCGGGGGAAAAACTGTTTTTT. It yields the protein CASRGGSGEKLFF.

This chain links TRBV7-9 with TRBJ1-6; no definite D call. The CDR3 is 15 residues long. The germline CDR1 and CDR2 sequences are SEHNR and FQNEAQ (reference sequence). The V end lost 1 base, the J end lost 7 bases, and 11 bases lay between the germline ends. The CDR3 spells CASSLDSGGNSPLHF. The CDR3 coding sequence is TGTGCCAGCAGCTTAGATTCAGGAGGCAATTCACCCCTCCACTTT.

A word on this clone: This sample also contains other DNA sequences that code for the same CDR3. This chain connects TRBV3-1 (or the pseudogene TRBV3-2) to TRBJ2-1; D possibly corresponds to TRBD2 (6 bases). Germline-derived CDR1 and CDR2 are LGHDT and YNNKEL (reference sequence). V was trimmed by 5 bases and J by 5 bases, leaving 7 bases between them. This CDR3 contains 12 residues. This CDR3 reads CASSRTNNEQFF. The CDR3 region has the DNA TGTGCCAGCAGCAGGACTAACAATGAGCAGTTCTTC.

The sample holds one count of this clone. The CDR3 sequence is CASSRTMTVNTEAFF. CDR3 coding DNA: TGTGCCAGCTCACGAACTATGACAGTGAACACTGAAGCTTTCTTT. The chain recombines TRBV18 with TRBJ1-1, with TRBD1 as a possible D gene (5 bases). From germline, CDR1 is KGHSH and CDR2 LQKENI. The CDR3 is 15 amino acids. Deletions cut 4 bases from V and 0 bases from J, with 12 bases between.

The genes are TRBV7-9 and TRBJ2-1, with TRBD2 identical over 13 bases. The CDR3 has 14 amino acids. CDR1 is SEHNR and CDR2 is FQNEAQ in the germline V gene (reference sequence). J lost 5 bases, V lost 8 bases, and 3 bases had no gene match. CDR3 in amino acids: CASSGTSGNNEQFF. The CDR3, as DNA: TGTGCCAGCTCCGGGACTAGCGGGAACAATGAGCAGTTCTTC.

This chain links TRBV2 with TRBJ2-1; D may be TRBD1 (5 bases). Trimming shortened V by 2 bases and J by 5 bases, and 13 bases separated the two germline ends. Germline V gene lookup returns CDR1 SNHLY and CDR2 FYNNEI. CDR3 length: 15 residues. The CDR3 is CASSELGQINNEQFF. CDR3 DNA sequence: TGTGCCAGCAGTGAATTGGGGCAGATTAACAATGAGCAGTTCTTC. The variable domain in full, completed from reference TRBV2 and TRBJ2-1, reads EPEVTQTPSHQVTQMGQEVILRCVPISNHLYFYWYRQILGQKVEFLVSFYNNEISEKSEIFDDQFSVERPDGSNFTLKIRSTKLEDSAMYFCASSELGQINNEQFFGPGTRLTVL.